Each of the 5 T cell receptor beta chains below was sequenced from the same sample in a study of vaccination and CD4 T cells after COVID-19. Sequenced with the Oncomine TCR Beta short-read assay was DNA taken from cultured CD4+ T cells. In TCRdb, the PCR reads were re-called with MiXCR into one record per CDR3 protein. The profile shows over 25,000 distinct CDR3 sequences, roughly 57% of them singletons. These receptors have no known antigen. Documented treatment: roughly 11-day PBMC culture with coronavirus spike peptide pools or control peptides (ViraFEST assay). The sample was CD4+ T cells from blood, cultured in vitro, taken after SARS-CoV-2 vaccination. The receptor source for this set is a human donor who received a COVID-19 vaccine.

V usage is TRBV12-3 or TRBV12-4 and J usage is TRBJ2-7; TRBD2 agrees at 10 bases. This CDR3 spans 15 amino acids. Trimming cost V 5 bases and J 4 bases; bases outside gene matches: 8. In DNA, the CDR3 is TGTGCCAGCAGTGTGGGGCTAGCGGGGGTGTACGAGCAGTACTTC. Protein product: CASSVGLAGVYEQYF.

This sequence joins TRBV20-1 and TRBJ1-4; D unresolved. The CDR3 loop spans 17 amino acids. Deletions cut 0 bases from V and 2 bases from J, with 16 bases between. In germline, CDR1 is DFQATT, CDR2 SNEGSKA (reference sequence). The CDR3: CSARDGPTRKTNEKLFF. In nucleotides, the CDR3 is TGCAGTGCTAGAGATGGTCCCACGAGAAAGACTAATGAAAAACTGTTTTTT.

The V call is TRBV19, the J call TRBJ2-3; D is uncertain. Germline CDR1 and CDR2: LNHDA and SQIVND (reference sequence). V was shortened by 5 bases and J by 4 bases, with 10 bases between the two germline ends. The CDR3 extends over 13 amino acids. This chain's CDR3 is CASSLPPADTQYF. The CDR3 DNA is TGTGCCAGTAGTTTACCCCCGGCAGATACGCAGTATTTT.

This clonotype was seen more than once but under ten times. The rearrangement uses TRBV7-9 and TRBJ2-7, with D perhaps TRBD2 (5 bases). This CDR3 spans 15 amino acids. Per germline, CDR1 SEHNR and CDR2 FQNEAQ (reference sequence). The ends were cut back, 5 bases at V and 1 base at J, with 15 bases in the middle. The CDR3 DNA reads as TGTGCCAGCAGCCCCCGGAGGATGAATTCCTACGAGCAGTACTTC. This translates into CASSPRRMNSYEQYF.

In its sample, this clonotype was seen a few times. CDR3 protein: CATSETSGGDETQYF. CDR3 in DNA: TGTGCCACCAGTGAGACTAGCGGGGGGGATGAGACCCAGTACTTC. The chain joins TRBV24-1 to TRBJ2-5; 14 bases fit TRBD2. The CDR3 runs 15 residues. Germline CDR1 reads KGHDR; CDR2 reads SFDVKD. The V segment lost 4 bases and the J segment 5 bases; nucleotides outside the gene matches: 2.